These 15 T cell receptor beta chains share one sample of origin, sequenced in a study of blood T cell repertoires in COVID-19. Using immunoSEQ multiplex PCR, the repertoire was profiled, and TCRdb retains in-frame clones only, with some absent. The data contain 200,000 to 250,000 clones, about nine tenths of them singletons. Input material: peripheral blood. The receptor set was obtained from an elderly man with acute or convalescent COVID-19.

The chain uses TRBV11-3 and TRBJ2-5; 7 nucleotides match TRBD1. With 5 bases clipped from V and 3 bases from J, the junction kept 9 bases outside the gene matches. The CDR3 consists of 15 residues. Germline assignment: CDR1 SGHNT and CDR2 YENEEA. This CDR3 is CASSRQGLGKETQYF. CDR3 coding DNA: TGTGCCAGCAGCCGACAGGGTCTGGGGAAAGAGACCCAGTACTTC.

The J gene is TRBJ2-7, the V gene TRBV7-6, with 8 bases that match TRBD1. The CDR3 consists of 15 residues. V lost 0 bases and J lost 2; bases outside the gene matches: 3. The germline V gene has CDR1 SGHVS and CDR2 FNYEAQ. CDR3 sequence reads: CASSLASTGAYEQYF. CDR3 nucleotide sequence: TGTGCCAGCAGCTTAGCATCGACAGGGGCCTACGAGCAGTACTTC. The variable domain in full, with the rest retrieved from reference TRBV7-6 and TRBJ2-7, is GAGVSQSPRYKVTKRGQDVALRCDPISGHVSLYWYRQALGQGPEFLTYFNYEAQQDKSGLPNDRFSAERPEGSISTLTIQRTEQRDSAMYRCASSLASTGAYEQYFGPGTRLTVT.

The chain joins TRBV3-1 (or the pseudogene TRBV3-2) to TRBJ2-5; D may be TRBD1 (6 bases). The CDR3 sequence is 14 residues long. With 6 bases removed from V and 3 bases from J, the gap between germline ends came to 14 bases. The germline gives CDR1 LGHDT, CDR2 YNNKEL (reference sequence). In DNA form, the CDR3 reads TGTGCCAGCAGTTGGGGGCCTGGGGAAGAGACCCAGTACTTC. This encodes CASSWGPGEETQYF.

The CDR3 DNA reads TGTGCCAGCAGCTTAGTACAGGGGACTGAAGCTTTCTTT. Encoded protein: CASSLVQGTEAFF. V is TRBV7-9 and J is TRBJ1-1; TRBD1 agrees at 7 bases. The germline gives CDR1 SEHNR, CDR2 FQNEAQ (reference sequence). V lost 1 base, J lost 5 bases, and 1 base stayed unmatched. This CDR3 comprises 13 residues.

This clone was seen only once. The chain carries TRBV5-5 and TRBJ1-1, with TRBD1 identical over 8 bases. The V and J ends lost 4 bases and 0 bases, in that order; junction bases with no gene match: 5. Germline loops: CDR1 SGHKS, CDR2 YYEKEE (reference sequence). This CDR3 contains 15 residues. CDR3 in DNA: TGTGCCAGCAGCGAACAGGGGGTCATGAACACTGAAGCTTTCTTT. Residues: CASSEQGVMNTEAFF.

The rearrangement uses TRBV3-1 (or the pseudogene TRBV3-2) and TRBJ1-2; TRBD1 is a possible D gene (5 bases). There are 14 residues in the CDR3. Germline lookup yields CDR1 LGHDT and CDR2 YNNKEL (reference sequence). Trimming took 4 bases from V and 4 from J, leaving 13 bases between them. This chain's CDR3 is CASSPSAGGYGYTF. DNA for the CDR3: TGTGCCAGCAGCCCCTCTGCGGGGGGCTATGGCTACACCTTC.

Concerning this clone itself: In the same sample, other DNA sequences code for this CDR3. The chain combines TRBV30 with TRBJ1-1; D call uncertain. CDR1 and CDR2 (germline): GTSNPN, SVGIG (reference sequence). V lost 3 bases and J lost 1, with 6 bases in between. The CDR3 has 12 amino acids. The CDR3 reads CAWRRENTEAFF. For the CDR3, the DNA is TGTGCCTGGAGGAGGGAGAACACTGAAGCTTTCTTT.

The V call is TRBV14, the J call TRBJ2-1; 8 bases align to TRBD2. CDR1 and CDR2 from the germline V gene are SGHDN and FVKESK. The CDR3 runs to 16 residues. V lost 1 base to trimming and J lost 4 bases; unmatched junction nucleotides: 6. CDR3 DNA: TGTGCCAGCAGCCAAGTCCGGGGGGGCTCATACAATGAGCAGTTCTTC. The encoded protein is CASSQVRGGSYNEQFF.

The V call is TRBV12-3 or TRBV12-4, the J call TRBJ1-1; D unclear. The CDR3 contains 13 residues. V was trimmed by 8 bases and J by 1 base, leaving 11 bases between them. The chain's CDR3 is CASQLAGNTEAFF. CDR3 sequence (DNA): TGTGCCAGCCAGTTGGCAGGGAACACTGAAGCTTTCTTT.

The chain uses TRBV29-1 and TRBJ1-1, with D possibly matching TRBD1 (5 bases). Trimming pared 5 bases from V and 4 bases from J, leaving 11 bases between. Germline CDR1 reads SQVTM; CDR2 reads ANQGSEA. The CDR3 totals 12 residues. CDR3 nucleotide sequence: TGCAGCGTTTCGGACACCCGCACTGAAGCTTTCTTT. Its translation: CSVSDTRTEAFF.

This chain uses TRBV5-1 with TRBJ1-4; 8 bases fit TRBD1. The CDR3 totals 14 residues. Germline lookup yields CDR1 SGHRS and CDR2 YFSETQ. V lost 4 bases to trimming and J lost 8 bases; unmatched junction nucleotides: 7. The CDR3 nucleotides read TGCGCCAGCAGCCGACAGGGGCAGGAGGAAAAACTGTTTTTT. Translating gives CASSRQGQEEKLFF.

CDR3 sequence reads: CATSRGTLEAGNTIYF. The CDR3 bases are TGTGCCACCAGCAGAGGCACGCTAGAAGCGGGAAACACCATATATTTT. The genes are TRBV15 and TRBJ1-3; D is unresolved. Germline V gene lookup returns CDR1 LNHNV and CDR2 YYDKDF (reference sequence). Trimming removed 1 base from V and 4 bases from J, with 14 bases in between. The CDR3 is 16 amino acids.

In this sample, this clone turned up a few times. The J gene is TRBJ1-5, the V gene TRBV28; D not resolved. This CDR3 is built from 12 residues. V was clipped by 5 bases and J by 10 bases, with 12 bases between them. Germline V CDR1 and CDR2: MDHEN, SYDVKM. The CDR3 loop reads CASSALGEPQHF. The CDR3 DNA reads TGTGCCAGCAGTGCCCTGGGCGAACCCCAGCATTTT.

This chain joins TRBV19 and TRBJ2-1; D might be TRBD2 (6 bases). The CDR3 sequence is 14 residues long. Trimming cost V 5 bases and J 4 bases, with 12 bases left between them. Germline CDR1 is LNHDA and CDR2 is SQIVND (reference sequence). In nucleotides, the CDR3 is TGTGCCAGTAGTCAGCGGGCCCGATACAATGAGCAGTTCTTC. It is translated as CASSQRARYNEQFF.

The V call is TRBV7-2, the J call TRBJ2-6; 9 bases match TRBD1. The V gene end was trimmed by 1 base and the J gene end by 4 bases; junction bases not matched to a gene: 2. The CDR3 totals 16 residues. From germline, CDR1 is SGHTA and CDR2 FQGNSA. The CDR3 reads CASSLGQGVGANVLTF. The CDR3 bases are TGTGCCAGCAGCTTAGGACAGGGGGTCGGGGCCAACGTCCTGACTTTC.